This note documents a single T cell receptor beta chain sequence. Its matching antigen is unknown. The record originates from a study of CD8+ T cells in alopecia areata. Extracted from the samples, RNA was reverse transcribed into cDNA to serve as the sequencing template. Using immunoSEQ multiplex PCR, the repertoire was profiled, and TCRdb retains in-frame clones only, with some absent. The sample lists around 140,000 clones; 40% to 55% were seen once. Germline V CDR1 and CDR2: SGDLS, YYNGEE. The V end was cut by 5 bases, the J end by 2 bases, with 13 bases between. The CDR3 runs 14 residues. Study outcomes and limitations: Clonality in lesional scalp, especially alopecia totalis/universalis, exceeded that of normal scalp.

The clonotype originates from a human donor with alopecia areata. The sequenced sample was CD4+ T cells sorted from blood, obtained at week 0. V and J are TRBV9 and TRBJ1-1; D is undetermined. The DNA of the CDR3 is TGTGCCAGCAGGCCGTCGGACGGAAACACTGAAGCTTTCTTT. Translated, it gives CASRPSDGNTEAFF.